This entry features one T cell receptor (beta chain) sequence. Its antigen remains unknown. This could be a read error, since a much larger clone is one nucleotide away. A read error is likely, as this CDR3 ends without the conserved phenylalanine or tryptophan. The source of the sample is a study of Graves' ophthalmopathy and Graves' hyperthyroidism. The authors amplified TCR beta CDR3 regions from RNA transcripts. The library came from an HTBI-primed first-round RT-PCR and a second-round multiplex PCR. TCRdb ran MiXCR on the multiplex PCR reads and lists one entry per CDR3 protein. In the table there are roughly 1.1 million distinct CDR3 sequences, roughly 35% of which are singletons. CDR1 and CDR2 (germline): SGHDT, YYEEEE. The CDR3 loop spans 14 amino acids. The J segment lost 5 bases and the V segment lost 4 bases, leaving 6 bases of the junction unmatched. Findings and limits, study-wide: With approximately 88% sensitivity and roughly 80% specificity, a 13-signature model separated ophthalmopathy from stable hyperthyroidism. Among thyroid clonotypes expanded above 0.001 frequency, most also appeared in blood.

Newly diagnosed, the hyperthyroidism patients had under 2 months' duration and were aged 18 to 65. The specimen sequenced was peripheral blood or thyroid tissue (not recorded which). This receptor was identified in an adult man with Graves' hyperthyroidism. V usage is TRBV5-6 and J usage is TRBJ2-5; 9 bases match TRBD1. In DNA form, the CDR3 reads TGTGCCAGCAGCGACGGGACAGGGATGGAGACCCAGTACCTC. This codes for CASSDGTGMETQYL.